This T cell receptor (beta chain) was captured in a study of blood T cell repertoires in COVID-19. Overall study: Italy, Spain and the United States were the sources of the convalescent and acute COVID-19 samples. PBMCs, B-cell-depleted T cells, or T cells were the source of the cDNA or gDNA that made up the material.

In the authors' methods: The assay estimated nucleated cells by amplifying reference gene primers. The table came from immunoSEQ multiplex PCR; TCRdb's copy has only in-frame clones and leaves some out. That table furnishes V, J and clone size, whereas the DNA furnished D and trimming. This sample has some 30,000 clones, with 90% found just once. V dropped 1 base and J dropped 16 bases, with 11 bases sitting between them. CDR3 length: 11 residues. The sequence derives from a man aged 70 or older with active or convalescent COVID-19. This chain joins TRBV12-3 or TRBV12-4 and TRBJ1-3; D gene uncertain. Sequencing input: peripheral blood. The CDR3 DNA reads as TGTGCCAGCAGTTTAGGAGGCAGTGGCTATTTT. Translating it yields CASSLGGSGYF.